The 29 T cell receptor beta chains below were found in one sample sequenced in a study of long-term antiretroviral therapy in people with HIV (dated by TCRdb to between 2022 and 2023). The immunoSEQ hsTCRB v3.0 assay was used at survey level resolution for TRB variable region sequencing. Imported from immuneACCESS, the table was reduced by TCRdb to in-frame sequences with V and J called. These copies leave out some clones; in studies compared against another copy, an unresolved V gene accounts for under half, and the cause of the remainder is not known. The sample data list roughly 44,000 clones, and about 95% of these were observed just once. The ten largest clones add up to less than 3% of the sample. The material was unsorted PBMCs, obtained 3.7 years after starting antiretroviral therapy. The receptors shown here come from a woman between 45 and 65 years old with HIV.

This clone was seen once. The V call is TRBV4-2, the J call TRBJ1-6, with TRBD1 as a possible D gene (5 bases). Trimming shortened V by 1 base and J by 9 bases, and 16 bases separated the two germline ends. The CDR3 covers 16 residues. Germline CDR1 reads LGHNA; CDR2 reads YNFKEQ. This CDR3 is CASSQGEVGGFSPLHF. DNA for the CDR3: TGTGCCAGCAGCCAAGGGGAAGTGGGGGGGTTTTCACCCCTCCACTTT.

The chain carries TRBV10-3 and TRBJ2-3; D may be TRBD2 (5 bases). V lost 10 bases and J 2 bases, leaving 19 bases between the germline ends. CDR3 size: 15 residues. The germline V gene encodes CDR1 ENHRY and CDR2 SYGVKD. The CDR3 loop reads CATQPLATATDTQYF. As DNA, the CDR3 is TGTGCCACCCAACCCCTAGCTACGGCCACAGATACGCAGTATTTT.

CDR3 bases: TGTGCCAGCACCCTAATTTGGGGCCTAAACACTGAAGCTTTCTTT. Encoded protein: CASTLIWGLNTEAFF. The V gene is TRBV5-5, the J gene TRBJ1-1; TRBD1 might be the D (5 bases). The CDR3 is 15 amino acids. V lost 6 bases, J lost 2 bases, and 17 bases lay in between. Germline V gene data show CDR1 as SGHKS and CDR2 as YYEKEE (reference sequence).

The chain recombines TRBV30 with TRBJ1-5; D gene ambiguous. V lost 2 bases and J lost 2, with 10 bases in between. Germline-derived CDR1 and CDR2 are GTSNPN and SVGIG (reference sequence). The CDR3 contains 14 residues. CDR3 amino acids: CAWSLGNRNQPQHF. CDR3 nucleotide sequence: TGTGCCTGGAGTTTAGGGAATCGCAATCAGCCCCAGCATTTT.

In its sample, this clone was seen once. The CDR3 DNA reads TGTGCCAGCAGCCTGAGCCAGCGGGGGGGGGCAGATACGCAGTATTTT. Translating it yields CASSLSQRGGADTQYF. This chain joins TRBV4-2 and TRBJ2-3, with TRBD2 matching 10 bases. Losses at the gene ends were 4 bases for V and 4 bases for J; bases not matched to a gene: 8. The length of the CDR3 is 16 residues. Per the germline V gene, CDR1 is LGHNA and CDR2 is YNFKEQ.

The chain links TRBV7-9 to TRBJ2-5, with D unresolved. This CDR3 comprises 16 residues. Deletions cut 6 bases from V and 2 bases from J, with 19 bases between. CDR1 and CDR2 (germline): SEHNR, FQNEAQ (reference sequence). Here the CDR3 DNA reads TGTGCCAGCAGTCGTTCCGCCATAAGGAGTCAAGAGACCCAGTACTTC. As protein: CASSRSAIRSQETQYF.

V is TRBV10-3 and J is TRBJ1-5; no clear D. CDR3 length equals 17 residues. Deletions cut 0 bases from V and 0 bases from J, with 12 bases between. Germline V gene sequence: CDR1 ENHRY, CDR2 SYGVKD. CDR3 region: CAISESEGGYSNQPQHF. CDR3 coding DNA: TGTGCCATCAGTGAGTCTGAGGGAGGGTATAGCAATCAGCCCCAGCATTTT.

CDR3: CASSLLGGTYEQYF. In DNA, the CDR3 is TGCGCCAGCAGCCTGCTGGGGGGGACCTACGAGCAGTACTTC. The genes are TRBV5-1 and TRBJ2-7; 7 nucleotides match TRBD2. V shed 4 bases, J shed 2 bases, and the junction held 6 bases outside the gene matches. CDR3 length: 14 amino acids. CDR1 is SGHRS and CDR2 is YFSETQ in the germline V gene.

The chain uses TRBV7-8 and TRBJ1-2, with no clear D. Deletions cut 0 bases from V and 7 bases from J, with 9 bases between. The CDR3 spans 13 residues. Germline V lookup: CDR1 SGHVS, CDR2 FQNEAQ. The CDR3 DNA is TGTGCCAGCAGCTTAGCGGTGGTTGGTGGCTACACCTTC. Amino acid sequence: CASSLAVVGGYTF.

The chain has TRBV7-3 and TRBJ2-5; 11 nucleotides line up with TRBD2. CDR3 length: 15 residues. In germline, CDR1 is SGHTA, CDR2 FQGTGA. The trim removed 3 bases at V and 4 bases at J, leaving 4 bases unmatched. The CDR3 loop is CASSFKTSGAETQYF. As DNA, the CDR3 is TGTGCCAGCAGCTTCAAGACTAGCGGGGCAGAGACCCAGTACTTC. The variable domain in full, with the rest retrieved from reference TRBV7-3 and TRBJ2-5, is GAGVSQTPSNKVTEKGKYVELRCDPISGHTALYWYRQSLGQGPEFLIYFQGTGAADDSGLPNDRFFAVRPEGSVSTLKIQRTERGDSAVYLCASSFKTSGAETQYFGPGTRLLVL.

This chain uses TRBV9 with TRBJ2-3; D gene ambiguous. Germline-derived CDR1 and CDR2 are SGDLS and YYNGEE. The CDR3 consists of 16 residues. V lost 3 bases to trimming and J lost 0 bases, with 14 bases between them. The CDR3 spells CASSEHAEPSTDTQYF. Written as DNA, the CDR3 is TGTGCCAGCAGCGAGCACGCAGAGCCCAGCACAGATACGCAGTATTTT.

V is TRBV25-1 and J is TRBJ1-2; D uncertain. Germline CDR1 MGHDK, CDR2 SYGVNS. The CDR3 sequence is 11 residues long. V lost 9 bases and J lost 8, with 13 bases in between. The DNA for the CDR3 is TGTGCCAGTCGTCTCGGGGAAGGCTACACCTTC. Protein sequence: CASRLGEGYTF.

CDR3: CASSLLANEKLFF. In nucleotides, the CDR3 is TGCGCCAGCAGCTTGTTGGCTAATGAAAAACTGTTTTTT. The rearrangement uses TRBV5-1 and TRBJ1-4; D is unresolved. V lost 1 base and J 3 bases, leaving 4 bases between the germline ends. Germline loops: CDR1 SGHRS, CDR2 YFSETQ. This CDR3 has 13 amino acids.

The V and J genes are TRBV6-5 and TRBJ2-7; TRBD1 might be the D (6 bases). The CDR3 loop spans 11 amino acids. Deletions cut 6 bases from V and 7 bases from J, with 10 bases between. The germline V gene encodes CDR1 MNHEY and CDR2 SVGAGI. The CDR3 DNA reads TGTGCCAGCAGCGACAGGTTAGAGCAGTACTTC. Protein product: CASSDRLEQYF.

As to this clone: A junction end diverges from the germline sequence, so it may reflect a read error. V and J are TRBV10-3 and TRBJ1-6, with D possibly TRBD1 on 5 matching bases. This CDR3 is built from 15 residues. The V gene's germline CDR1 is ENHRY and CDR2 SYGVKD. Here the CDR3 reads CAISVGDSHNSPLHF. CDR3 nucleotides: TGTGCCATCAGTGTTGGGGACTCCCATAATTCACCCCTCCACTTT.

The chain recombines TRBV15 with TRBJ2-3; D may be TRBD2 (5 bases). Between the trimmed V and J ends, which lost 1 base and 5 bases, there was a span of 16 bases. The CDR3 extends over 16 amino acids. The germline CDR1 and CDR2 sequences are LNHNV and YYDKDF (reference sequence). The CDR3: CATSRGVGSGGDTQYF. The CDR3 nucleotides read TGTGCCACCAGCAGAGGAGTTGGGAGCGGCGGAGATACGCAGTATTTT.

This chain uses TRBV4-3 with TRBJ2-3; D may correspond to TRBD1 or TRBD2 (6 bases each). This CDR3 has 14 residues. Looked up from germline, CDR1 is LGHNA and CDR2 is YSLEER. V was cut by 5 bases and J by 2 bases, with 11 bases left in between. Here the CDR3 DNA reads TGCGCCAGCAGCGCTAGGGGGGCCACAGATACGCAGTATTTT. Translation gives CASSARGATDTQYF.

The chain uses TRBV5-5 and TRBJ1-2; 7 positions match TRBD1. The CDR3 totals 14 residues. With V trimmed by 4 bases and J by 3 bases, 6 bases remained unmatched. Germline CDR1 SGHKS, CDR2 YYEKEE (reference sequence). CDR3 in amino acids: CASSRRDRDYGYTF. The CDR3 DNA sequence: TGTGCCAGCAGCCGAAGGGACAGAGACTATGGCTACACCTTC. The complete variable domain, with remaining parts taken from reference TRBV5-5 and TRBJ1-2, reads DAGVTQSPTHLIKTRGQQVTLRCSPISGHKSVSWYQQVLGQGPQFIFQYYEKEERGRGNFPDRFSARQFPNYSSELNVNALLLGDSALYLCASSRRDRDYGYTFGSGTRLTVV.

This sequence joins TRBV11-3 and TRBJ1-1; 9 bases match TRBD1. CDR1 SGHNT and CDR2 YENEEA come from the germline V gene. The CDR3 extends over 16 amino acids. Unmatched junction bases numbered 10, after V lost 5 bases and J lost 3 bases. The CDR3 sequence is CASSPGGTGSDTEAFF. CDR3 in DNA: TGTGCCAGCAGCCCTGGGGGGACAGGGTCTGACACTGAAGCTTTCTTT.

V usage is TRBV19 and J usage is TRBJ1-1; weak D call: TRBD1 (6 bases). The CDR3 sequence is 15 residues long. V lost 7 bases, J lost 10 bases, and 25 bases lay in between. In germline, CDR1 is LNHDA, CDR2 SQIVND (reference sequence). DNA for the CDR3: TGTGCCAGTATCGACGGGGGCATTCACCCTTTTGCAGCTTTCTTT. Its protein product is CASIDGGIHPFAAFF. The full variable domain, in which reference TRBV19 and TRBJ1-1 provide the parts outside the CDR3, is DGGITQSPKYLFRKEGQNVTLSCEQNLNHDAMYWYRQDPGQGLRLIYYSQIVNDFQKGDIAEGYSVSREKKESFPLTVTSAQKNPTAFYLCASIDGGIHPFAAFFGQGTRLTVV.

This clone appeared a single time. The J gene is TRBJ1-6, the V gene TRBV19; no clear D. Between the trimmed V and J ends, which lost 3 bases and 9 bases, there was a span of 9 bases. Looked up from germline, CDR1 is LNHDA and CDR2 is SQIVND (reference sequence). The CDR3 runs to 13 residues. CDR3 in DNA: TGTGCCAGTAGTATGATTGGACCTTCACCCCTCCACTTT. It yields the protein CASSMIGPSPLHF.

The chain employs TRBV6-1 and TRBJ2-1; TRBD2 matches 12 bases. The CDR3 totals 15 residues. Germline V lookup: CDR1 MNHNS, CDR2 SASEGT. Unmatched junction bases numbered 6, after V lost 6 bases and J lost 6 bases. The CDR3 loop is CASSALAGGGNEQFF. The CDR3 DNA reads TGTGCCAGCAGCGCACTAGCGGGGGGTGGCAATGAGCAGTTCTTC.

The CDR3 nucleotides read TGTGCCAGCAGCTTTGGAACAGGACCTTACGAGCAGTACTTC. Encoded protein: CASSFGTGPYEQYF. This chain links TRBV11-3 with TRBJ2-7; perhaps TRBD1 as D (5 bases). This CDR3 has 14 amino acids. The V gene's germline CDR1 is SGHNT and CDR2 YENEEA. Trimming removed 3 bases at V and 4 bases at J, with 13 bases between. Supplemented by reference TRBV11-3 and TRBJ2-7, the full variable domain reads EAGVVQSPRYKIIEKKQPVAFWCNPISGHNTLYWYLQNLGQGPELLIRYENEEAVDDSQLPKDRFSAERLKGVDSTLKIQPAELGDSAVYLCASSFGTGPYEQYFGPGTRLTVT.

The V and J genes are TRBV4-1 and TRBJ1-2; 8 nucleotides match TRBD1. The germline V gene has CDR1 MGHRA and CDR2 YSYEKL. The CDR3 is 19 amino acids. V was clipped by 2 bases and J by 5 bases; unmatched bases: 19. CDR3 sequence reads: CASSQSTERQGRRGYGYTF. The CDR3 bases are TGCGCCAGCAGCCAAAGTACCGAAAGACAGGGGAGGCGAGGTTATGGCTACACCTTC.

The chain is built from TRBV11-2 and TRBJ2-3, with 10 bases aligning to TRBD1. Germline trimming cut 5 bases from V and 2 bases from J; bases unmatched to any gene: 7. CDR1 is SGHAT, CDR2 FQNNGV, per germline. This CDR3 region has 16 residues. The CDR3 region is CASSAGTGALTDTQYF. The CDR3 bases are TGTGCCAGCAGCGCCGGGACAGGGGCCCTCACAGATACGCAGTATTTT. Drawing the rest from reference TRBV11-2 and TRBJ2-3, the complete variable domain is EAGVAQSPRYKIIEKRQSVAFWCNPISGHATLYWYQQILGQGPKLLIQFQNNGVVDDSQLPKDRFSAERLKGVDSTLKIQPAKLEDSAVYLCASSAGTGALTDTQYFGPGTRLTVL.

In DNA form, the CDR3 reads TGCGCCAGCTCGACTAGCGGAGAGACCCAGTACTTC. As protein: CASSTSGETQYF. The J gene is TRBJ2-5, the V gene TRBV10-2, with TRBD2 identical over 9 bases. CDR3 length: 12 residues. With 8 bases clipped from V and 4 bases from J, the junction kept 2 bases outside the gene matches. Germline loops: CDR1 WSHSY, CDR2 SAAADI.

The CDR3 protein is CASSWSSTGELFF. The CDR3 nucleotides are TGTGCCAGCAGCTGGAGTAGCACCGGGGAGCTGTTTTTT. This chain links TRBV7-6 with TRBJ2-2, with D uncertain. The V end was cut by 4 bases, the J end by 4 bases, with 7 bases between. This CDR3 contains 13 residues. Germline CDR1 reads SGHVS; CDR2 reads FNYEAQ.

The chain combines TRBV9 with TRBJ2-5; the match to TRBD1 covers 8 bases. This CDR3 has 16 amino acids. CDR1 and CDR2 (germline): SGDLS, YYNGEE. V was clipped by 0 bases and J by 4 bases; unmatched bases: 8. The CDR3 DNA reads as TGTGCCAGCAGCGTAGGGGCAGGGGGCTATCTAGAGACCCAGTACTTC. Protein sequence: CASSVGAGGYLETQYF.

The chain employs TRBV6-5 and TRBJ2-1; D unclear. V was pared by 6 bases and J by 7 bases, with 16 bases between. Per germline, CDR1 MNHEY and CDR2 SVGAGI. The CDR3 is 14 residues long. The CDR3 region has the DNA TGTGCCAGCAGCGCTGCAACTACGCGTAATGAGCAGTTCTTC. Amino acids: CASSAATTRNEQFF.